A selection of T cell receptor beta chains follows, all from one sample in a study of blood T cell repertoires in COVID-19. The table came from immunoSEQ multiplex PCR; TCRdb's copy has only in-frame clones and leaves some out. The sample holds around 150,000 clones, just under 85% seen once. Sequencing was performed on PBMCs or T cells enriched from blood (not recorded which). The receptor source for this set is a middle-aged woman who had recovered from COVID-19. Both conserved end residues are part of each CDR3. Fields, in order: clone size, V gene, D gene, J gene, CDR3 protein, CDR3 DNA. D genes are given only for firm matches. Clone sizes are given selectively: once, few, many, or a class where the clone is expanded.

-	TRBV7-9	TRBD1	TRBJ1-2	CASSLDPDRGASGYTF	TGTGCCAGCAGCTTAGATCCCGACAGGGGAGCGAGTGGCTACACCTTC
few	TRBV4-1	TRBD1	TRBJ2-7	CASSQDGQGAVEQYF	TGCGCCAGCAGCCAAGACGGACAGGGTGCGGTCGAGCAGTACTTC
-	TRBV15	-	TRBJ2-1	CATSRDLVSGRYNEQFF	TGTGCCACCAGCAGAGATTTGGTAAGCGGGCGCTACAATGAGCAGTTCTTC
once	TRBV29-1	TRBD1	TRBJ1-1	CSIETGRWNTEAFF	TGCAGCATAGAGACAGGGAGGTGGAACACTGAAGCTTTCTTT
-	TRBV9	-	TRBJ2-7	CASSAPGGSGSYEQYF	TGTGCCAGCAGCGCCCCCGGCGGTAGCGGCTCCTACGAGCAGTACTTC
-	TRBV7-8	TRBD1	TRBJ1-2	CASRPRTGDNYGYTF	TGTGCCAGCAGACCCCGGACAGGAGACAACTATGGCTACACCTTC
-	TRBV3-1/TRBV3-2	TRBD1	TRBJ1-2	CASSLDRVYGYTF	TGTGCCAGCAGCCTAGACAGGGTCTATGGCTACACCTTC
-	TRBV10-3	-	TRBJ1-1	CATSPGGMNTEAFF	TGTGCCACTTCTCCTGGGGGGATGAACACTGAAGCTTTCTTT
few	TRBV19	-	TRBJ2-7	CASSTAPGEQYF	TGTGCCAGTAGTACCGCCCCGGGGGAGCAGTACTTC
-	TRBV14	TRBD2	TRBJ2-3	CASSQDGSGDTDTQYF	TGTGCCAGCAGCCAAGATGGGAGCGGGGACACAGATACGCAGTATTTT
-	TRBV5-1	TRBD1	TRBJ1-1	CASSLGWTGEAFF	TGCGCCAGCAGCTTGGGTTGGACAGGGGAAGCTTTCTTT
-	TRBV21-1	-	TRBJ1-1	CASRWREAFF	TGTGCCAGCAGGTGGAGGGAGGCTTTCTTT
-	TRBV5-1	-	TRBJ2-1	CASSPLGGEQFF	TGCGCCAGCAGCCCCCTCGGGGGAGAGCAGTTCTTC
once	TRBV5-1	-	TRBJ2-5	CASSLSGQGGGQETQYF	TGCGCCAGCAGCTTGTCGGGGCAGGGGGGCGGCCAAGAGACCCAGTACTTC
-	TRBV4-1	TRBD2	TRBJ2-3	CASSQAPSGGGGTDTQYF	TGCGCCAGCAGCCAAGCCCCTAGCGGGGGCGGGGGCACAGATACGCAGTATTTT
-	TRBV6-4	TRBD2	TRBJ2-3	CASSASGSTDTQYF	TGTGCCAGCAGTGCTAGCGGGAGCACAGATACGCAGTATTTT
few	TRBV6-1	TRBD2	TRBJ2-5	CASSERASGASAQYF	TGTGCCAGCAGTGAACGGGCTAGCGGGGCCTCGGCCCAGTACTTC
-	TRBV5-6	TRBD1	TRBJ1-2	CASRRDSNYGYTF	TGTGCCAGCAGACGGGACAGTAACTATGGCTACACCTTC
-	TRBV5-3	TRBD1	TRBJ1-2	CARSLQGAYGYTF	TGTGCCAGAAGCCTACAGGGGGCGTATGGCTACACCTTC
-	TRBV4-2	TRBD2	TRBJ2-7	CASSQDSSGNYEQYF	TGTGCCAGCAGCCAAGACTCAAGCGGGAACTACGAGCAGTACTTC
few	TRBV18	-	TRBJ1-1	CASSPVVAGNTEAFF	TGTGCCAGCTCACCAGTCGTGGCGGGAAACACTGAAGCTTTCTTT
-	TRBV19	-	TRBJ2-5	CASSIGQGGETQYF	TGTGCCAGTAGTATCGGTCAGGGAGGAGAGACCCAGTACTTC
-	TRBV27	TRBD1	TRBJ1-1	CASSLLPGRGPKNTEAFF	TGTGCCAGCAGTTTACTACCGGGTAGGGGGCCAAAGAACACTGAAGCTTTCTTT
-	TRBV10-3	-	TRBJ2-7	CAIGVGGYEQYF	TGTGCCATCGGAGTCGGCGGCTACGAGCAGTACTTC
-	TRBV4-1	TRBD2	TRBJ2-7	CASSQPLAGTYEQYF	TGCGCCAGCAGCCAACCCCTAGCGGGAACTTACGAGCAGTACTTC
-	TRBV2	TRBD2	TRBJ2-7	CASSWLGAGSSYEQYF	TGTGCCAGCAGCTGGCTTGGAGCGGGGAGCTCCTACGAGCAGTACTTC
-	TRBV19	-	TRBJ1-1	CASSLYTEAFF	TGTGCCAGCTCCTTGTACACTGAAGCTTTCTTT
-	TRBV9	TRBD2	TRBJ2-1	CASRPAGGWSEQFF	TGTGCCAGCAGACCGGCGGGGGGGTGGAGTGAGCAGTTCTTC
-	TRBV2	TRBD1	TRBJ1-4	CASSRQGATNEKLFF	TGTGCCAGCAGTAGACAGGGGGCTACTAATGAAAAACTGTTTTTT
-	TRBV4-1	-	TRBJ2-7	CASSQDEGGGREQYF	TGCGCCAGCAGCCAAGACGAGGGAGGGGGTAGGGAGCAGTACTTC
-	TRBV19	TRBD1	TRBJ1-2	CASRSGGNYGYTF	TGTGCCAGTAGGTCAGGGGGTAACTATGGCTACACCTTC
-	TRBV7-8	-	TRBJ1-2	CASSLRTAPGTF	TGTGCCAGCAGCCTACGGACAGCCCCGGGGACCTTC
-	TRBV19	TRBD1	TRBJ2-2	CASRSQQGKNTGELFF	TGTGCCAGTAGGTCACAACAGGGGAAGAACACCGGGGAGCTGTTTTTT
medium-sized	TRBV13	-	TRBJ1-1	CASTARGLDEAFF	TGTGCCAGCACCGCTCGCGGGTTGGATGAAGCTTTCTTT
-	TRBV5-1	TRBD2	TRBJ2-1	CASSLEQLAGLSNEQFF	TGCGCCAGCAGCTTGGAACAACTAGCGGGTCTTAGCAATGAGCAGTTCTTC
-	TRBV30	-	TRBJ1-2	CAWTGRPYGYTF	TGTGCCTGGACAGGGCGACCCTATGGCTACACCTTC
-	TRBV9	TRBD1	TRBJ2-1	CASSVDRGNEQFF	TGTGCCAGCAGTGTAGACAGGGGAAATGAGCAGTTCTTC
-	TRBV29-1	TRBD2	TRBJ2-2	CSVELAGAGGELFF	TGCAGCGTTGAACTAGCGGGGGCGGGCGGGGAGCTGTTTTTT
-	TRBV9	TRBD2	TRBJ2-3	CASSVPAAGGQGTDTQYF	TGTGCCAGCAGCGTCCCGGCGGCGGGGGGGCAGGGGACAGATACGCAGTATTTT
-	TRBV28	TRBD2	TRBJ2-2	CASSLSSGSVRTGELFF	TGTGCCAGCAGTTTATCTAGCGGGAGTGTAAGAACCGGGGAGCTGTTTTTT
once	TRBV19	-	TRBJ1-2	CASSIRRGNYGYTF	TGTGCCAGTAGTATCCGGCGAGGCAACTATGGCTACACCTTC
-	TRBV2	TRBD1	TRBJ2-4	CASSSSAGQGARNIQYF	TGTGCCAGCAGCAGCAGCGCCGGACAGGGGGCAAGGAACATTCAGTACTTC
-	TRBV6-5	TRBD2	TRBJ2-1	CASSYGPPGLAGEQFF	TGTGCCAGCAGTTACGGCCCCCCGGGACTAGCGGGTGAGCAGTTCTTC
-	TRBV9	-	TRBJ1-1	CASSPSGGGGTEAFF	TGTGCCAGCAGCCCTAGTGGGGGAGGCGGCACTGAAGCTTTCTTT
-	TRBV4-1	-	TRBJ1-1	CASSLSPGGGGNEAFF	TGCGCCAGCAGCCTTTCCCCGGGGGGGGGCGGCAATGAAGCTTTCTTT
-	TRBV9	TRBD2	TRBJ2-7	CASSVDSSGGHYEQYF	TGTGCCAGCAGCGTAGACTCTAGCGGGGGCCACTACGAGCAGTACTTC
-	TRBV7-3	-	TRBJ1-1	CASSRDPGNTEAFF	TGTGCCAGCAGCCGAGACCCGGGGAACACTGAAGCTTTCTTT
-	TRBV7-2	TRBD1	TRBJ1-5	CASSLRTGYNQPQHF	TGTGCCAGCAGCTTACGGACAGGGTACAATCAGCCCCAGCATTTT
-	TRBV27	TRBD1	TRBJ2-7	CASGDRTYEQYF	TGTGCCAGCGGGGACAGGACCTACGAGCAGTACTTC
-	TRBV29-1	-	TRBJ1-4	CSGKDSRNEKLFF	TGCAGCGGTAAGGACAGCCGCAATGAAAAACTGTTTTTT
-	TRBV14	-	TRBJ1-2	CASSHKGSYGYTF	TGTGCCAGCAGCCACAAGGGGTCCTATGGCTACACCTTC
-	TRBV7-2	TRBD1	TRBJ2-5	CASSSMGQGPETQYF	TGTGCCAGCAGCTCTATGGGACAGGGTCCGGAGACCCAGTACTTC
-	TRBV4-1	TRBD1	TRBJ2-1	CASSQQVRQGVYNEQFF	TGCGCCAGCAGCCAACAGGTGAGACAGGGAGTCTACAATGAGCAGTTCTTC
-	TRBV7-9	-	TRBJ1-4	CASSLGGTKEKLFF	TGTGCCAGCAGCTTAGGGGGGACAAAAGAAAAACTGTTTTTT
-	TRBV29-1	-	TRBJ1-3	CSVEAAASSGNTIYF	TGCAGCGTTGAGGCGGCAGCCAGCTCTGGAAACACCATATATTTT
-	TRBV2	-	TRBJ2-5	CASTQRGQGETQYF	TGTGCCAGCACTCAACGGGGCCAGGGGGAGACCCAGTACTTC
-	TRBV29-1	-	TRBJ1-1	CSVSRENTEAFF	TGCAGCGTTAGCCGGGAGAACACTGAAGCTTTCTTT
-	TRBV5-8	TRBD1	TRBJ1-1	CASSEYDRATEAFF	TGTGCCAGCAGCGAGTACGACAGGGCTACTGAAGCTTTCTTT
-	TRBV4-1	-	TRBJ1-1	CASSQGAGSPEAFF	TGCGCCAGCAGCCAAGGGGCAGGCTCACCTGAAGCTTTCTTT